The clone carrying this TCR beta chain appeared a few times. Its antigen is still unknown. One end of the junction varies from germline; a read error may be responsible. Clones were sequenced by immunoSEQ multiplex PCR, and TCRdb holds only the in-frame ones, with some missing. The profile shows roughly 2.6 million clones, roughly 92% of them singletons. This sample is drawn from a study of shared clonotypes between healthy human individuals. For the study at large: Samples came from two female and three male donors aged 18 to 49. CD4 naive cells filled three plates per donor, CD4 memory three, CD8 naive two and CD8 memory one. Findings and caveats of the study: Relative to clonotypes present in all four donors, those not shared had lower generation probabilities.

CDR1 is MDHEN and CDR2 is SYDVKM in the germline V gene. This CDR3 spans 11 amino acids. The sequenced sample was naive CD4+ T cells sorted from blood. The sample's subset: CD45RA+ positively selected. The chain has TRBV28 and TRBJ1-5; D possibly corresponds to TRBD1 (5 bases). The origin of this receptor is a man between 18 and 29 years old in good health. CDR3 bases: TGTGCCAGCAGTCTCCCGGGACTCCTCACTTTT. Its protein product is CASSLPGLLTF.